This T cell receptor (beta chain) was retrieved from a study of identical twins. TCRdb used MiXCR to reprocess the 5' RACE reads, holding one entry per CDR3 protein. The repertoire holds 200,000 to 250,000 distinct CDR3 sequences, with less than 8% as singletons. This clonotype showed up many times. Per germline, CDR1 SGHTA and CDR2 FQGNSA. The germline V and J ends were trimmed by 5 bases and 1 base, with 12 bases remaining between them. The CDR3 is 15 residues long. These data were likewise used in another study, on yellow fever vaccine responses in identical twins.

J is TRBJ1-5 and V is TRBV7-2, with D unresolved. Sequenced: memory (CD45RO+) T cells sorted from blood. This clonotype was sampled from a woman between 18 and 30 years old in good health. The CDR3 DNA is TGTGCCAGCAGCACCAAAGCAGGAAGCAATCAGCCCCAGCATTTT. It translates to CASSTKAGSNQPQHF.